This TCR beta chain was observed in a study of PD-1 blockade in classical Hodgkin lymphoma. V was pared by 6 bases and J by 12 bases, with 12 bases between. This CDR3 is 11 amino acids long. Germline loops: CDR1 MDHEN, CDR2 SYDVKM. All patients experienced relapse after autologous stem cell transplantation, and brentuximab vedotin exposure was variable. Profiling relied on immunoSEQ multiplex PCR, and the TCRdb table lists in-frame clones only, not all of them. The sample holds about 100,000 clones, around nine tenths seen once. This clonotype was obtained from a human donor with classical Hodgkin lymphoma. The chain is built from TRBV28 and TRBJ2-1; either TRBD1 or TRBD2 may fit D (5 bases each). The input for sequencing was peripheral blood mononuclear cells (PBMCs), taken before the second cycle of nivolumab. CDR3 loop: CASRAGTGQFF. CDR3 DNA: TGTGCCAGCAGGGCCGGGACGGGGCAGTTCTTC.